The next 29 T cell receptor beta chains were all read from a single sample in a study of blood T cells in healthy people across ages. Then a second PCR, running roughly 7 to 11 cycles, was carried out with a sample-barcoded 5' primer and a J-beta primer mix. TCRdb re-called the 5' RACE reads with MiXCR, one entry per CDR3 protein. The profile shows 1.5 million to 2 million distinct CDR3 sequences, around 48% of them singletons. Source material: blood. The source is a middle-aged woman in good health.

In DNA, the CDR3 is TGTGCCAGCAGCCCGGCGCAGGGGTTCTATGGCTACACCTTC. This codes for CASSPAQGFYGYTF. The gene calls are TRBV5-5 and TRBJ1-2; a weak D match, TRBD1 (6 bases). Trimming took off 4 bases at V and 4 bases at J, with 14 bases between the two ends. The CDR3 is 14 residues long. The V gene's germline CDR1 is SGHKS and CDR2 YYEKEE (reference sequence).

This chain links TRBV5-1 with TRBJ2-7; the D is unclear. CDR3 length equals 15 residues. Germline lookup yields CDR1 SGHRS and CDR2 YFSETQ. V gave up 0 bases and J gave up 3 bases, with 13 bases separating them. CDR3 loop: CASSLEWANDYEQYF. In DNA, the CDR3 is TGCGCCAGCAGCTTGGAATGGGCAAATGACTACGAGCAGTACTTC.

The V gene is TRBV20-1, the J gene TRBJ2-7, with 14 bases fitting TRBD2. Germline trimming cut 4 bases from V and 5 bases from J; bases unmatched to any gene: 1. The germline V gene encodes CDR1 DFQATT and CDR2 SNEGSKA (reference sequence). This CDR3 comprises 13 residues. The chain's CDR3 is CSATGLAGDEQYF. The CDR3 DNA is TGCAGTGCTACGGGACTAGCGGGGGACGAGCAGTACTTC.

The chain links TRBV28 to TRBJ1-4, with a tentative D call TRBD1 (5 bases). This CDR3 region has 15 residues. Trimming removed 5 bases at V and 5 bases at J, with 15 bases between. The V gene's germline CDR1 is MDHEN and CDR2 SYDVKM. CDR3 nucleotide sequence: TGTGCCAGCAGTATTGGGGGGACCTCCAATGAAAAACTGTTTTTT. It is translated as CASSIGGTSNEKLFF.

The chain's CDR3 is CASSKGQGASHGYTF. CDR3 nucleotides: TGTGCCAGCAGCAAGGGACAGGGGGCGAGCCATGGCTACACCTTC. This chain connects TRBV6-5 to TRBJ1-2, with 12 bases that match TRBD1. The CDR3 extends over 15 amino acids. V shed 6 bases, J shed 6 bases, and the junction held 8 bases outside the gene matches. Germline CDR1 is MNHEY and CDR2 is SVGAGI.

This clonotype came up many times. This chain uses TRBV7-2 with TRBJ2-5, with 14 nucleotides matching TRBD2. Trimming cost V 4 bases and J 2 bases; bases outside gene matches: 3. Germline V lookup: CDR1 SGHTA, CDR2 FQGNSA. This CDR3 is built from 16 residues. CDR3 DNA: TGTGCCAGCAGCTCCCGACTAGCGGGGGGGCAAGAGACCCAGTACTTC. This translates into CASSSRLAGGQETQYF.

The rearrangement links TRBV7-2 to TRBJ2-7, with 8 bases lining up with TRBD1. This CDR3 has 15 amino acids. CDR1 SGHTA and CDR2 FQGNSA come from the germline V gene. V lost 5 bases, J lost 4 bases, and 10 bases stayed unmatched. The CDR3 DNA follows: TGTGCCAGCAGCAGAGCCGGGACAGGCCCTTACGAGCAGTACTTC. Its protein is CASSRAGTGPYEQYF.

This chain's CDR3 is CASSHEGQAALSGANVLTF. CDR3 coding DNA: TGTGCCAGCAGCCATGAGGGACAGGCGGCCCTTTCTGGGGCCAACGTCCTGACTTTC. The V and J genes are TRBV4-2 and TRBJ2-6, with 8 bases that match TRBD1. The germline V gene encodes CDR1 LGHNA and CDR2 YNFKEQ. After removal of 3 bases from V and 1 base from J, the junction contained 11 bases not matched to a gene. The CDR3 is 19 amino acids.

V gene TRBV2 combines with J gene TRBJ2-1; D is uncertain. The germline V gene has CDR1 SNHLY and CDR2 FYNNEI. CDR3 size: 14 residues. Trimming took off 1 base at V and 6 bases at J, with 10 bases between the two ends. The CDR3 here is CASSEGEQCNEQFF. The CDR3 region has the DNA TGTGCCAGCAGTGAAGGAGAACAATGCAATGAGCAGTTCTTC.

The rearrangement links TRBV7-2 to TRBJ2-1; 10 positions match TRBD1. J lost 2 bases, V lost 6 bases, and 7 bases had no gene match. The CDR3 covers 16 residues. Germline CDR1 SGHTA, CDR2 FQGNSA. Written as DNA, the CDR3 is TGTGCCAGCAGGCCACCAGACAGGGGGCCCTACAATGAGCAGTTCTTC. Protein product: CASRPPDRGPYNEQFF.

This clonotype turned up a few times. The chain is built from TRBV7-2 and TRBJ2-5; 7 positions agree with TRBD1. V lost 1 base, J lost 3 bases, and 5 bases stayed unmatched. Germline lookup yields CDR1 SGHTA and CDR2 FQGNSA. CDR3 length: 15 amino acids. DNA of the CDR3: TGTGCCAGCAGCTTAGGGACAGGAATTAAAGAGACCCAGTACTTC. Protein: CASSLGTGIKETQYF.

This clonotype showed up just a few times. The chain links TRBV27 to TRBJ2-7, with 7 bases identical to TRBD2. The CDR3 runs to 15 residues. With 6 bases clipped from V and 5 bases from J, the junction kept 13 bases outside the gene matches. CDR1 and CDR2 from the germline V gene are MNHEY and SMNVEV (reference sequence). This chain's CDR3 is CASSLSSGVLHEQYF. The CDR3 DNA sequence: TGTGCCAGCAGCCTCTCCAGCGGGGTGCTACACGAGCAGTACTTC.

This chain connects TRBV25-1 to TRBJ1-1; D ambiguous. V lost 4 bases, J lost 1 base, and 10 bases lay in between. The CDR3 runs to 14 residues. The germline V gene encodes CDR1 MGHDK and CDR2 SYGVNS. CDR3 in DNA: TGTGCCAGCAGTGCGCACGGGCGGAACACTGAAGCTTTCTTT. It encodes CASSAHGRNTEAFF.

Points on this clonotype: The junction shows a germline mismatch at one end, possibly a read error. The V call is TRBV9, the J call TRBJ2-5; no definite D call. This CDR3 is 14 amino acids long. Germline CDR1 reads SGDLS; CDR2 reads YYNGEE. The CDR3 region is CAGSVSLFLNEQYF. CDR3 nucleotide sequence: TGTGCCGGCAGCGTATCCCTCTTCCTTAATGAGCAGTACTTC. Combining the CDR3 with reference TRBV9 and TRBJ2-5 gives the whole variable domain DSGVTQTPKHLITATGQRVTLRCSPRSGDLSVYWYQQSLDQGLQFLIQYYNGEERAKGNILERFSAQQFPDLHSELNLSSLELGDSALYFCAGSVSLFLNEQYFGPGTRLLVL.

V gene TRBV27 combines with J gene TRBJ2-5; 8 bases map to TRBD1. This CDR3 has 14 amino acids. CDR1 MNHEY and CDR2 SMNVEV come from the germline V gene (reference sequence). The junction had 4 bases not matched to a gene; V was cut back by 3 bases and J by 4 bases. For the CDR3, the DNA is TGTGCCAGCAGTTTCAGGGGGCAGGTAGAGACCCAGTACTTC. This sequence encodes CASSFRGQVETQYF.

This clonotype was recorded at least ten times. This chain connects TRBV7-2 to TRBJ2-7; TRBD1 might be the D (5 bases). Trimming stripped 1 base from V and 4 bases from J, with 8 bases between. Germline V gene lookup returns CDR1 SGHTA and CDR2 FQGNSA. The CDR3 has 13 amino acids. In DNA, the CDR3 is TGTGCCAGCAGCTTAGGGACACAATACGAGCAGTACTTC. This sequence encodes CASSLGTQYEQYF.

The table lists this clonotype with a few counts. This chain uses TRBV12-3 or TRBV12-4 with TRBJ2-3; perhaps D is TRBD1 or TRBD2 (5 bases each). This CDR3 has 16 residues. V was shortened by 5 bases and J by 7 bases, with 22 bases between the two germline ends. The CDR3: CASSPPGTAQMNTQYF. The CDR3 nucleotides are TGTGCCAGCAGTCCGCCTGGGACCGCGCAGATGAATACGCAGTATTTT.

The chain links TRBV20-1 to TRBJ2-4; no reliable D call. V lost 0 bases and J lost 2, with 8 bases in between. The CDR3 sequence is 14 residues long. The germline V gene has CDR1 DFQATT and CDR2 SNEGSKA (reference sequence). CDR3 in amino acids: CSARDLSSKNIQYF. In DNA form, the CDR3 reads TGCAGTGCTAGAGATCTAAGTTCCAAAAACATTCAGTACTTC.

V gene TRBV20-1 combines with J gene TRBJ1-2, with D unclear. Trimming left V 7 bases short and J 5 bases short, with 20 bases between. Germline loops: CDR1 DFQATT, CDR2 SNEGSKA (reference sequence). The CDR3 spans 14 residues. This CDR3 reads CSVLDTGRLYGYTF. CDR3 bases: TGCAGTGTTCTCGACACCGGCCGACTATATGGCTACACCTTC.

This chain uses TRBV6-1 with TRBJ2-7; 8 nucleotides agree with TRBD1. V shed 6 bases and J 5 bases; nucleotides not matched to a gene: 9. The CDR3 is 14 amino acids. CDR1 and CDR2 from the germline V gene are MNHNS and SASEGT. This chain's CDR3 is CASSLPGGGDEQYF. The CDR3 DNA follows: TGTGCCAGCAGCTTACCAGGGGGCGGGGACGAGCAGTACTTC.

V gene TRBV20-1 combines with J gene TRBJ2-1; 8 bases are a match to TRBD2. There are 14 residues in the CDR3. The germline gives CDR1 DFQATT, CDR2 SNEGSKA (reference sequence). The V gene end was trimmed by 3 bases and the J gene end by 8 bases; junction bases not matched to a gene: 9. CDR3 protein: CSASHRGGVHEQFF. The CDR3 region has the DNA TGCAGTGCTAGCCATCGGGGGGGCGTCCATGAGCAGTTCTTC.

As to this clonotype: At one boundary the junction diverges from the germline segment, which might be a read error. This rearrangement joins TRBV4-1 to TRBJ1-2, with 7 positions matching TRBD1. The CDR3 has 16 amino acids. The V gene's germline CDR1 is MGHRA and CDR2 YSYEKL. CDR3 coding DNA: TGCGGCAGCAGCCAAGAGGGACAGCCCCAGGTCTATGGCTACACCTTC. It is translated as CGSSQEGQPQVYGYTF.

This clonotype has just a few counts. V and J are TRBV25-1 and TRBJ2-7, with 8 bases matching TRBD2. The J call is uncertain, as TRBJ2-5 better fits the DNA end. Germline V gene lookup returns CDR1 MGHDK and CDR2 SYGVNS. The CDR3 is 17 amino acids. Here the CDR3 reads CASSRMSGGGFGETQYF. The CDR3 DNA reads TGTGCCAGCAGTCGCATGTCGGGGGGGGGATTTGGAGAGACCCAGTACTTC.

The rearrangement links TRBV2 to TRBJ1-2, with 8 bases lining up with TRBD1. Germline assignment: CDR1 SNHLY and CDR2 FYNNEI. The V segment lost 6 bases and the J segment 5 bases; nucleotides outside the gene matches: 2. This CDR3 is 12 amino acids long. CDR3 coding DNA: TGTGCCAGCAGGGGACAGGTTTATGGCTACACCTTC. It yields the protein CASRGQVYGYTF.

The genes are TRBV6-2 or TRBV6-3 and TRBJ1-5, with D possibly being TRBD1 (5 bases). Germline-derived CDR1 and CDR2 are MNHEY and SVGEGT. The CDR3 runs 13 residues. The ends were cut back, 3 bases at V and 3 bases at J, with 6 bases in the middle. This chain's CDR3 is CASSYGTNQPQHF. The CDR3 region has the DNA TGTGCCAGCAGTTATGGGACCAATCAGCCCCAGCATTTT.

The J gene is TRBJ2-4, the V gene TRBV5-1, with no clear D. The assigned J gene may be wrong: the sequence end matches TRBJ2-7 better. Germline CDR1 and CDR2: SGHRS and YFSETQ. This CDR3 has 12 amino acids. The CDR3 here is CASSLSVHEQYF. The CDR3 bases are TGCGCCAGCAGCTTGTCCGTCCACGAGCAGTACTTC.

The CDR3 region has the DNA TGTGCCAGCAGTTTCCGCGGGACTCTCGGCTACGAGCAGTACTTC. Translated, it gives CASSFRGTLGYEQYF. The chain joins TRBV27 to TRBJ2-7, with D possibly being TRBD2 (6 bases). CDR3 length: 15 amino acids. V lost 3 bases and J 3 bases, leaving 15 bases between the germline ends. Looked up from germline, CDR1 is MNHEY and CDR2 is SMNVEV (reference sequence).

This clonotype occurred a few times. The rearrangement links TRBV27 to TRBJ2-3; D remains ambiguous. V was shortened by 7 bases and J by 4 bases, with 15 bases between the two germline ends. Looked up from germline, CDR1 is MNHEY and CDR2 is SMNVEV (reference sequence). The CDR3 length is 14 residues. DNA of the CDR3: TGTGCCAGCAAATCCCTCCCGTCCTCAGATACGCAGTATTTT. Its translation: CASKSLPSSDTQYF.

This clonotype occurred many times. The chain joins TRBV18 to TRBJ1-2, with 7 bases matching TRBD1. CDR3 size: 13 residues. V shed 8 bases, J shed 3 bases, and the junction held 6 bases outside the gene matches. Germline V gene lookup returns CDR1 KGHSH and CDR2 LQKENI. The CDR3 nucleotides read TGTGCCAGCAGCCCCGGGACAGACTATGGCTACACCTTC. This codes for CASSPGTDYGYTF.